This is a list of T cell receptor beta chains from one sample in a study of STAT5B mutations in CD4+ large granular lymphocyte leukemia. Sequenced by immunoSEQ multiplex PCR; TCRdb stores in-frame clones only, minus some. The data contain over 25,000 clones, around 85% of them seen just once; the ten biggest clones take up around 4%. The sample consisted of CD4+ T cells from blood buffy coats. These receptors all stem from a human donor in good health. CDR3s include the opening cysteine and the closing phenylalanine or tryptophan. The order of the fields is D gene, J gene, V gene, clone size, CDR3 protein, CDR3 DNA. A D gene is named only where the DNA matches it firmly. Some rows have no size entry. The others give once, few or many, or a class for an expanded clone.

TRBD1 | TRBJ2-5 | TRBV7-9 | - | CASSLGQGEGDF | TGTGCCAGCAGCTTGGGACAGGGGGAAGGGGACTTC
TRBD1 | TRBJ2-3 | TRBV28 | - | CASRGQGAGDTQYF | TGTGCCAGCAGGGGGCAGGGGGCAGGGGATACGCAGTATTTT
- | TRBJ1-5 | TRBV2 | few | CASTWGRNQPQHF | TGTGCCAGCACCTGGGGCCGCAATCAGCCCCAGCATTTT
- | TRBJ1-3 | TRBV7-3 | - | CASSARPFAPGNTIYF | TGTGCCAGCAGCGCAAGGCCCTTTGCGCCTGGAAACACCATATATTTT
TRBD2 | TRBJ2-4 | TRBV11-2 | - | CASSTPQGGGNIQYF | TGTGCCAGCAGCACCCCTCAGGGCGGGGGAAACATTCAGTACTTC
- | TRBJ2-2 | TRBV5-4 | - | CASSTASGVGGELFF | TGTGCCAGCAGCACTGCCTCGGGGGTAGGCGGGGAGCTGTTTTTT
- | TRBJ1-2 | TRBV6-4 | - | CASSDEPTGSYGYTF | TGTGCCAGCAGTGACGAACCAACAGGGAGCTATGGCTACACCTTC
- | TRBJ1-4 | TRBV28 | - | CASSGVLNEKLFF | TGTGCCAGCAGTGGGGTTCTTAATGAAAAACTGTTTTTT
- | TRBJ2-1 | TRBV7-6 | - | CASRYRDHNNGVEQFF | TGTGCCAGCAGGTACCGGGACCACAATAACGGGGTTGAGCAGTTCTTC
TRBD2 | TRBJ2-3 | TRBV7-3 | once | CASSLGGAGGPKYF | TGTGCCAGCAGCTTAGGGGGAGCGGGAGGGCCAAAGTATTTT
- | TRBJ1-1 | TRBV9 | - | CASSVDPAPQGLNTEAFF | TGTGCCAGCAGCGTAGATCCCGCACCGCAGGGGTTGAACACTGAAGCTTTCTTT
TRBD2 | TRBJ2-1 | TRBV10-3 | once | CAISESAGGRAKEQFF | TGTGCCATCAGTGAGTCCGCGGGCGGGAGGGCGAAGGAGCAGTTCTTC
- | TRBJ1-1 | TRBV2 | - | CASSDGDGLNTEAFF | TGTGCCAGCAGTGATGGAGACGGACTGAACACTGAAGCTTTCTTT
TRBD1 | TRBJ1-6 | TRBV5-1 | - | CASSPGQGAASPLHF | TGCGCCAGCAGCCCAGGACAGGGGGCCGCTTCACCCCTCCACTTT
- | TRBJ2-3 | TRBV9 | - | CASSTAGADTQYF | TGTGCCAGCAGCACCGCAGGGGCAGATACGCAGTATTTT
- | TRBJ1-2 | TRBV7-9 | few | CASSFEGYGYTF | TGTGCCAGCAGCTTCGAAGGCTATGGCTACACCTTC
TRBD2 | TRBJ2-3 | TRBV7-9 | once | CASIRTSGKADTQYF | TGTGCCAGCATCAGGACTAGCGGGAAAGCAGATACGCAGTATTTT
- | TRBJ1-2 | TRBV5-5 | - | CASSLSPMDYGYTF | TGTGCCAGCAGCTTGAGCCCCATGGACTATGGCTACACCTTC
- | TRBJ2-5 | TRBV11-2 | - | CASSLGQGRETQYF | TGTGCCAGCAGCTTGGGTCAGGGTAGAGAGACCCAGTACTTC
- | TRBJ2-7 | TRBV6-1 | - | CASSVALTYEQYF | TGTGCCAGCAGCGTAGCACTGACCTACGAGCAGTACTTC
TRBD2 | TRBJ2-3 | TRBV5-1 | - | CASSQLAGRLIDTQYF | TGCGCCAGCAGCCAACTAGCGGGCCGACTGATAGATACGCAGTATTTT
- | TRBJ2-6 | TRBV15 | - | CATSRAGTVSGANVLTF | TGTGCCACCAGCAGAGCCGGGACGGTCTCTGGGGCCAACGTCCTGACTTTC
- | TRBJ2-2 | TRBV10-1 | - | CASSPTDSNTGELFF | TGCGCCAGCAGCCCGACCGACAGTAACACCGGGGAGCTGTTTTTT
- | TRBJ2-7 | TRBV9 | - | CASSVVGGGAGEQYF | TGTGCCAGCAGCGTAGTGGGAGGGGGCGCGGGCGAGCAGTACTTC
- | TRBJ1-3 | TRBV27 | - | CASSLGGAGNTIYF | TGTGCCAGCAGTTTAGGTGGGGCTGGAAACACCATATATTTT
- | TRBJ2-5 | TRBV6-7 | - | CASSCTGKYSGEQYF | TGTGCCAGCAGTTGTACAGGGAAATATTCAGGGGAGCAGTACTTC
TRBD1 | TRBJ2-5 | TRBV7-2 | - | CASSFTGAGETQYF | TGTGCCAGCAGTTTTACAGGGGCCGGGGAGACCCAGTACTTC
TRBD1 | TRBJ2-7 | TRBV7-8 | - | CASSRPAQGRSYEQYF | TGTGCCAGCAGCCGCCCGGCACAGGGGAGAAGCTACGAGCAGTACTTC
TRBD2 | TRBJ2-3 | TRBV29-1 | few | CSVGLAGDNPDTQYF | TGCAGCGTGGGACTAGCGGGAGATAACCCAGATACGCAGTATTTT
- | TRBJ1-5 | TRBV5-8 | - | CASSRSEPQHF | TGTGCCAGCAGTCGATCCGAGCCCCAGCATTTT
- | TRBJ2-7 | TRBV11-2 | - | CASSLAASYEQYF | TGTGCCAGCAGCTTAGCTGCGAGCTACGAGCAGTACTTC
- | TRBJ2-7 | TRBV28 | - | CASSLSGSSVEQYF | TGTGCCAGCAGTTTATCTGGCAGCTCGGTCGAGCAGTACTTC
- | TRBJ2-3 | TRBV2 | - | CATSTGSTDTQYF | TGTGCCACCAGCACCGGTAGCACAGATACGCAGTATTTT
TRBD1 | TRBJ1-2 | TRBV25-1 | few | CASLAGTGENYGYTF | TGTGCCAGCCTCGCCGGGACAGGGGAGAACTATGGCTACACCTTC
- | TRBJ1-5 | TRBV5-1 | - | CASSLRGDGNQPQHF | TGCGCCAGCAGCTTGAGAGGCGATGGCAATCAGCCCCAGCATTTT
- | TRBJ2-2 | TRBV28 | - | CASSSPGASNTGELFF | TGTGCCAGCAGTTCCCCGGGAGCCTCGAACACCGGGGAGCTGTTTTTT